This entry lists 7 T cell receptor beta chains sequenced from one sample in a study of cytomegalovirus exposure and HLA in healthy donors (dated by TCRdb to about 2017). Libraries were prepared through the immunoSEQ multiplex PCR assay. A mixture of 60 forward primers for TCR Vbeta segments and 13 reverse primers for TCR Jbeta segments was used in the multiplex PCR. Sourced from immuneACCESS, this table was stored by TCRdb with only in-frame sequences that have V and J called. A share of the clones is absent; for the studies checked, an unresolved V gene accounts for under half, and the remainder has no known explanation. This sample holds 140,000 or so clones; under 90% were observed only once. Under 6% of the sample belongs to the ten largest clones. Sequencing used PBMCs. The receptors shown here come from a man in his forties or fifties in good health and CMV-seronegative.

This chain joins TRBV2 and TRBJ2-1; D possibly corresponds to TRBD1 (6 bases). Trimming cost V 6 bases and J 0 bases, with 12 bases left between them. Germline V gene sequence: CDR1 SNHLY, CDR2 FYNNEI. The CDR3 is 15 residues long. CDR3 protein: CASRPGQISYNEQFF. Here the CDR3 DNA reads TGTGCCAGCAGACCAGGACAGATCTCCTACAATGAGCAGTTCTTC.

The chain employs TRBV10-2 and TRBJ2-7; D may be TRBD2 (6 bases). V lost 6 bases to trimming and J lost 0 bases, with 12 bases between them. This CDR3 comprises 14 residues. Germline-derived CDR1 and CDR2 are WSHSY and SAAADI. As DNA, the CDR3 is TGCGCCAGCAGGGGGGGTTATAGCTCCTACGAGCAGTACTTC. Protein: CASRGGYSSYEQYF.

J is TRBJ1-1 and V is TRBV7-3; TRBD1 is a possible D gene (5 bases). The CDR3 spans 13 residues. CDR1 is SGHTA and CDR2 is FQGTGA in the germline V gene. Trimming stripped 2 bases from V and 6 bases from J, with 10 bases between. CDR3 DNA: TGTGCCAGCAGCTTAGGAGGGGAGGCTGAAGCTTTCTTT. The encoded protein is CASSLGGEAEAFF.

Details on this clone: A junction end diverges from the germline sequence, so it may reflect a read error. Other DNA sequences within the sample encode an identical CDR3. The chain links TRBV7-2 to TRBJ2-7, with 8 nucleotides matching TRBD1. This CDR3 is built from 14 residues. Germline lookup yields CDR1 SGHTA and CDR2 FQGNSA. CDR3 sequence reads: CASSFADRVNEQYF. CDR3 bases: TGTGCCAGCAGCTTCGCGGACAGGGTAAACGAGCAGTATTTC.

There are a few counts of this clone. The chain has TRBV6-1 and TRBJ1-5; D not resolved. The length of the CDR3 is 14 residues. V was trimmed by 6 bases and J by 3 bases, leaving 12 bases between them. Germline CDR1 reads MNHNS; CDR2 reads SASEGT. For the CDR3, the DNA is TGTGCCAGCAGCCGACCAGGTTTCAATCAGCCCCAGCATTTT. It codes for CASSRPGFNQPQHF.

This chain links TRBV5-1 with TRBJ1-2; D remains ambiguous. With 3 bases removed from V and 4 bases from J, the gap between germline ends came to 13 bases. CDR1 is SGHRS and CDR2 is YFSETQ in the germline V gene. The CDR3 runs 14 residues. CDR3 sequence reads: CASSSDEGAYGYTF. The CDR3 nucleotides read TGCGCCAGCAGCTCAGACGAGGGCGCCTATGGCTACACCTTC.

This chain joins TRBV5-1 and TRBJ2-3; 12 bases align to TRBD2. Germline trimming cut 4 bases from V and 7 bases from J; bases unmatched to any gene: 10. The length of the CDR3 is 16 residues. From germline, CDR1 is SGHRS and CDR2 YFSETQ. The CDR3 nucleotides are TGCGCCAGCAGCCAAAACATACTAGCGGGGGGAAATACGCAGTATTTT. This translates into CASSQNILAGGNTQYF.